The subject of this entry is one T cell receptor (beta chain). Its cognate antigen is unknown. This entry belongs to a study of cytotoxic CD8 clonotypes in ibrutinib-treated CLL. Study-wide background: Enrolment comprised approximately 10 relapsed/refractory and over 14 treatment-naive patients; about 18 were IGHV unmutated.

Assay used: immunoSEQ multiplex PCR; TCRdb lists only in-frame clones, some missing. There are approximately 170,000 clones in the sample; nearly 90% occur only once, and around 2.7% lies in the top ten. V was pared by 6 bases and J by 5 bases, with 16 bases between. Germline-derived CDR1 and CDR2 are WSHSY and SAAADI. The CDR3 sequence is 14 residues long. Study-wide results and caveats: Treatment saw public clonotypes, which were uncommon, either contract or stay stable. Lymph node repertoires were not studied, and sampling times were unmatched. The clonality went up when patients responded to ibrutinib and dropped back toward baseline at progression.

The source was PBMCs, collected at disease progression, from a patient treated with ibrutinib. The receptor comes from a human donor with chronic lymphocytic leukemia. This chain links TRBV10-2 with TRBJ2-5; D tentatively fits TRBD1 or TRBD2 (6 bases each). The CDR3 DNA is TGCGCCAGCAGAGAAGGTGGGGGGCCTGAGACCCAGTACTTC. Amino acid sequence: CASREGGGPETQYF.